The present TCR beta chain was sequenced within a study of T cells after yellow fever vaccination. Findings of the study overall: Researchers cautioned that FACS-sorted repertoires could harbor abundant clonotypes contaminating from the bulk population. A minor fraction of clonotypes spanned both CD4 and CD8 compartments. Booster sampling recovered most clones from primary vaccination (approximately 97% CD4, roughly 90% CD8).

Losses at the gene ends were 1 base for V and 4 bases for J; bases not matched to a gene: 5. The CDR3 is 15 amino acids. Looked up from germline, CDR1 is SGHTA and CDR2 is FQGNSA. The study made its TCR cDNA through 5'RACE template switching. That step introduced a universal primer site along with UMIs. Each CDR3 protein gets one entry after TCRdb re-called the 5' RACE reads with MiXCR. The sample contains roughly 170,000 distinct CDR3 sequences, approximately 6.2% of which appear only once. There are a few counts of this clonotype. What it binds is unknown. The source was CD4+ T cells sorted from PBMCs, collected on the day of the first yellow fever vaccination. The rearrangement uses TRBV7-2 and TRBJ2-5; 8 nucleotides align to TRBD1. The receptor was derived from a man between 18 and 35 years old who received the YFV17D yellow fever vaccine. Here the CDR3 reads CASSLGTGGGETQYF. In nucleotides, the CDR3 is TGTGCCAGCAGCTTAGGAACAGGGGGAGGAGAGACCCAGTACTTC.